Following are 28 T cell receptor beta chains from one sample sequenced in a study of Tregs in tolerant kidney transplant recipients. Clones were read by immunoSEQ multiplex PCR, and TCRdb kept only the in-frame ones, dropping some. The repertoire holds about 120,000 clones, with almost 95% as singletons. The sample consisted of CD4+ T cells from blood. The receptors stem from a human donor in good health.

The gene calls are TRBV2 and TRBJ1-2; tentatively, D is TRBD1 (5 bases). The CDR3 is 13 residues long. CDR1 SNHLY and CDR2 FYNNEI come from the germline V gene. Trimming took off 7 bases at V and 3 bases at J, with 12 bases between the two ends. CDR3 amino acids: CASNVDNHYGYTF. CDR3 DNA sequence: TGTGCCAGCAATGTGGACAACCACTATGGCTACACCTTC.

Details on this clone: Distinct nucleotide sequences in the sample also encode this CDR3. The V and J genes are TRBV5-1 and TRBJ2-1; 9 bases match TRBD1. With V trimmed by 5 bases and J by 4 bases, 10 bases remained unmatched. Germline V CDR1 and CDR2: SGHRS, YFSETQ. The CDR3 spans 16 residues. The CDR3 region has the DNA TGCGCCAGCAGTCGTGGAGGGACAGGGCCTTACAATGAGCAGTTCTTC. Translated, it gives CASSRGGTGPYNEQFF.

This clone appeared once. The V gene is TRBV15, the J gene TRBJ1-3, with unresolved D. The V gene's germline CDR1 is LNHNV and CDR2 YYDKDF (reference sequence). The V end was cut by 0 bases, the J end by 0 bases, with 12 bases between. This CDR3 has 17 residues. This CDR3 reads CATSRDPGRGSGNTIYF. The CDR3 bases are TGTGCCACCAGCAGAGATCCGGGCAGAGGCTCTGGAAACACCATATATTTT.

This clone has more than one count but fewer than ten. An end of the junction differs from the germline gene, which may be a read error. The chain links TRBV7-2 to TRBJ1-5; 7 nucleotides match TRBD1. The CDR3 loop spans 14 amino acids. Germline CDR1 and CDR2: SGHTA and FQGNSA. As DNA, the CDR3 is TGTGCCAGCAGTTTAGGGGGCGCGGGACAGCCCCAGCATTTT. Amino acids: CASSLGGAGQPQHF.

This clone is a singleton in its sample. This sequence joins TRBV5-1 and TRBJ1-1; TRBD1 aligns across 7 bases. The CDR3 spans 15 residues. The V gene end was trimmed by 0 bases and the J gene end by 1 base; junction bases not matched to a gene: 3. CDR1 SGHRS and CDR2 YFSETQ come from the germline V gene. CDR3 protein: CASSLGRTGNTEAFF. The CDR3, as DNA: TGCGCCAGCAGCTTGGGAAGGACAGGGAACACTGAAGCTTTCTTT.

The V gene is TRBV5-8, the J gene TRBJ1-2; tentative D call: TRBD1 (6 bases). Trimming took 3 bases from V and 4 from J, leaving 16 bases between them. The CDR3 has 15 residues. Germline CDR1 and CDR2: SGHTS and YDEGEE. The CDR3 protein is CASSYRTEYIYGYTF. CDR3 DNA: TGTGCCAGCAGCTACCGGACAGAGTACATCTATGGCTACACCTTC.

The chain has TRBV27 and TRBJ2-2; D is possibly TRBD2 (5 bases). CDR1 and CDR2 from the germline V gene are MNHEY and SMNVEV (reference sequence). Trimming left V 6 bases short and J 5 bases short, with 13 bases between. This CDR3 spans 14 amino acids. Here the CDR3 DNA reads TGTGCCAGCAGGCCGCGGGTAGTAACCGGGGAGCTGTTTTTT. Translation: CASRPRVVTGELFF.

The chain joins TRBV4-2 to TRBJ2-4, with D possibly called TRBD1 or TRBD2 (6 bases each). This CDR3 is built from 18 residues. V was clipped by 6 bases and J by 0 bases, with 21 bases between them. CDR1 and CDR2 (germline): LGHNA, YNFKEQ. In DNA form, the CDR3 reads TGTGCCAGCAGACTCTTAGGGGGGTCAAGGTTAGCCAAAAACATTCAGTACTTC. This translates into CASRLLGGSRLAKNIQYF.

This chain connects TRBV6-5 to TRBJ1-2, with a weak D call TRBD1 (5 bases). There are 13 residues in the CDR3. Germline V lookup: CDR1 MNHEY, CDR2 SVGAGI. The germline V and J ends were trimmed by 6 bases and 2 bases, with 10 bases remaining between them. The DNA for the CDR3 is TGTGCCAGCAGCCCCAGGGTGAACTATGGCTACACCTTC. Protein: CASSPRVNYGYTF.

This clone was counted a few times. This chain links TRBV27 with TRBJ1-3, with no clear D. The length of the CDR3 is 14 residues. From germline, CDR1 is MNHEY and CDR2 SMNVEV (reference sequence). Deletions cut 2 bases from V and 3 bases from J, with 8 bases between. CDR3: CASSLKSVGNTIYF. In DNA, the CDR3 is TGTGCCAGCAGTTTAAAGAGCGTTGGAAACACCATATATTTT.

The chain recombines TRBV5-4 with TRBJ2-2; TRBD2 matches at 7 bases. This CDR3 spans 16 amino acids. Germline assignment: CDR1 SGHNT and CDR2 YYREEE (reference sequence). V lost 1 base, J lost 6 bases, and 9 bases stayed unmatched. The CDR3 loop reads CASSLKTGGRAGELFF. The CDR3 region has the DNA TGTGCCAGCAGCTTGAAAACGGGAGGAAGAGCCGGGGAGCTGTTTTTT.

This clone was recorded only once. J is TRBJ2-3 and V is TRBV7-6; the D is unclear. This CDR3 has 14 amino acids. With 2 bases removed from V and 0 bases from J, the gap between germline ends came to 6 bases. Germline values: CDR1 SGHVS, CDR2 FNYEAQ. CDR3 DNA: TGTGCCAGCAGCTTACCTAAAAGCACAGATACGCAGTATTTT. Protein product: CASSLPKSTDTQYF. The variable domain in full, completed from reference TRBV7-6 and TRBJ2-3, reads GAGVSQSPRYKVTKRGQDVALRCDPISGHVSLYWYRQALGQGPEFLTYFNYEAQQDKSGLPNDRFSAERPEGSISTLTIQRTEQRDSAMYRCASSLPKSTDTQYFGPGTRLTVL.

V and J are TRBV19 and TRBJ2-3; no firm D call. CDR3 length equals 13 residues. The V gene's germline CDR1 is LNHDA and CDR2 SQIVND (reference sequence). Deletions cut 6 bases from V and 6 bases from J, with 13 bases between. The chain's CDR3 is CASSLNMGDTQYF. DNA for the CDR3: TGTGCCAGTAGCCTCAATATGGGGGATACGCAGTATTTT. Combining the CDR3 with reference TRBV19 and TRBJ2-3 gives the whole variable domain DGGITQSPKYLFRKEGQNVTLSCEQNLNHDAMYWYRQDPGQGLRLIYYSQIVNDFQKGDIAEGYSVSREKKESFPLTVTSAQKNPTAFYLCASSLNMGDTQYFGPGTRLTVL.

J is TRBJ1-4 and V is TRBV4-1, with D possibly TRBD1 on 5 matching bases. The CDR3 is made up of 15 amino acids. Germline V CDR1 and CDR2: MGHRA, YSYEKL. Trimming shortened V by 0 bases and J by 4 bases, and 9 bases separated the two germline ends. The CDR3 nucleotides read TGCGCCAGCAGCCAAGACGGGACCGTTAATGAAAAACTGTTTTTT. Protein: CASSQDGTVNEKLFF.

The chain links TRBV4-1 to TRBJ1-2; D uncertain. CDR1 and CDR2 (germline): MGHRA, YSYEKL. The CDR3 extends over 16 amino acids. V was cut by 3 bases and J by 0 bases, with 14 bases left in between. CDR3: CASSQALSSANYGYTF. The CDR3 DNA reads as TGCGCCAGCAGCCAGGCGCTTTCTTCAGCTAACTATGGCTACACCTTC.

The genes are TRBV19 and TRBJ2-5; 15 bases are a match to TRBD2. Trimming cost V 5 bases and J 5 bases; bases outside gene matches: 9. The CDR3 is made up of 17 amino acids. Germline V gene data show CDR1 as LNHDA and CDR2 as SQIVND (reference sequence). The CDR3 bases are TGTGCCAGTAGTCCCACTGGACTAGCGGGAGGGCTTGAGACCCAGTACTTC. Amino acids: CASSPTGLAGGLETQYF.

The CDR3 DNA follows: TGTGCCAGTAGTGGGGTCACGGTTGATTCGAACTATGGCTACACCTTC. Translated, it gives CASSGVTVDSNYGYTF. The rearrangement joins TRBV19 to TRBJ1-2; D remains ambiguous. This CDR3 is 16 amino acids long. The germline gives CDR1 LNHDA, CDR2 SQIVND (reference sequence). V was clipped by 5 bases and J by 2 bases, with 18 bases between them.

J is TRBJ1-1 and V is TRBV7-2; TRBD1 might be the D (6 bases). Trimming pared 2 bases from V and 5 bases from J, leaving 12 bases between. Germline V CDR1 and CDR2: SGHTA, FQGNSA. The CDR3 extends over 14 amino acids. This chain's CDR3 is CASSLRGGWTEAFF. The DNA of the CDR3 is TGTGCCAGCAGCTTACGGGGGGGCTGGACTGAAGCTTTCTTT. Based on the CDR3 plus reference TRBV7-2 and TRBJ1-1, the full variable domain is GAGVSQSPSNKVTEKGKDVELRCDPISGHTALYWYRQSLGQGLEFLIYFQGNSAPDKSGLPSDRFSAERTGGSVSTLTIQRTQQEDSAVYLCASSLRGGWTEAFFGQGTRLTVV.

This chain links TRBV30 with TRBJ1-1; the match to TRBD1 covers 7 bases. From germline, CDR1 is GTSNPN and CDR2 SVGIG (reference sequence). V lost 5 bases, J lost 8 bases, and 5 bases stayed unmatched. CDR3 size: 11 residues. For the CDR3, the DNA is TGTGCCTGGGGACGACAGGGAGAAGCTTTCTTT. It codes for CAWGRQGEAFF.

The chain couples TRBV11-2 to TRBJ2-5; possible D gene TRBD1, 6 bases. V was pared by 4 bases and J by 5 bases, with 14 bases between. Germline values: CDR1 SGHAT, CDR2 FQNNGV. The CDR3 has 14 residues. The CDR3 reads CASSYSGQGETQYF. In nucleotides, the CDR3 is TGTGCCAGCAGCTACTCGGGACAAGGGGAGACCCAGTACTTC.

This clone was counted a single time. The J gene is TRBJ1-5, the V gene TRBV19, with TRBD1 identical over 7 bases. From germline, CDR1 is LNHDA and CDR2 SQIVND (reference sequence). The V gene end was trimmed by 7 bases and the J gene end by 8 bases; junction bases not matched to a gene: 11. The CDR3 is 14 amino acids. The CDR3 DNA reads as TGTGCCAGTACCGTGGGACAGAGAATCAAGCCCCAGCATTTT. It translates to CASTVGQRIKPQHF.

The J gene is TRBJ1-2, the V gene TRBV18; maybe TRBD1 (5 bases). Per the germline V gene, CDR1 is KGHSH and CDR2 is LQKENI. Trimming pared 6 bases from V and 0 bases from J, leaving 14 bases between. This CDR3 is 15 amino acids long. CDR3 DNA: TGTGCCAGCTCTCTTGACAGAAAACCTAACTATGGCTACACCTTC. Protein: CASSLDRKPNYGYTF.

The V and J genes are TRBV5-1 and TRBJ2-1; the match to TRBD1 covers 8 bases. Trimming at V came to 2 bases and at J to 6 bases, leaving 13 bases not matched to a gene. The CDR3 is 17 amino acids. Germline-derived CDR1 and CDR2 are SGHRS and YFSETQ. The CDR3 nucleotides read TGCGCCAGCAGCTTAGGGAAAACCGGGACAGGACGCAATGAGCAGTTCTTC. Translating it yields CASSLGKTGTGRNEQFF.

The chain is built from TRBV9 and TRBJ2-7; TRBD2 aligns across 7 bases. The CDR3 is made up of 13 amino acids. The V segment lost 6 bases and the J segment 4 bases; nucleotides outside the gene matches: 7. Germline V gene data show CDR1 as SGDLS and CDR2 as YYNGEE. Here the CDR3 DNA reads TGTGCCAGCAAACCTCCCGGGGGGTACGAGCAGTACTTC. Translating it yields CASKPPGGYEQYF.

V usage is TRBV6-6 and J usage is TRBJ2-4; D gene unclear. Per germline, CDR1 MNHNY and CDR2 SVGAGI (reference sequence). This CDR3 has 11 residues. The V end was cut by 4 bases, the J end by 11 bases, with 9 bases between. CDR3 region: CASSLGLVQYF. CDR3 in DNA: TGTGCCAGCAGTTTAGGCCTCGTTCAGTACTTC.

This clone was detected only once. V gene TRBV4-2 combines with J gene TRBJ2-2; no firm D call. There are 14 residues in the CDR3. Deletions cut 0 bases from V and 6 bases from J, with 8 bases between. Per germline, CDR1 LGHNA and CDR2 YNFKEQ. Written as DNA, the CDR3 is TGTGCCAGCAGCCAAGAGTTGGGGTCCGGGGAGCTGTTTTTT. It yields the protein CASSQELGSGELFF.

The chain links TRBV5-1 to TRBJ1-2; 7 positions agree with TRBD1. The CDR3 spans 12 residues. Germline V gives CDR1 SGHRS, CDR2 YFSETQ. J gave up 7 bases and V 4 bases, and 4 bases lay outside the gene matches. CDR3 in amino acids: CASSANRGGYTF. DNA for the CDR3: TGCGCCAGCAGCGCAAACAGGGGTGGCTACACCTTC. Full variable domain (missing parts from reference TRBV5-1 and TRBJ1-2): KAGVTQTPRYLIKTRGQQVTLSCSPISGHRSVSWYQQTPGQGLQFLFEYFSETQRNKGNFPGRFSGRQFSNSRSEMNVSTLELGDSALYLCASSANRGGYTFGSGTRLTVV.

The CDR3 reads CASSLVVTSGGYEQYF. The CDR3 nucleotides read TGCGCCAGCAGCTTGGTGGTGACTAGCGGGGGCTACGAGCAGTACTTC. The chain employs TRBV5-1 and TRBJ2-7, with 12 positions matching TRBD2. V lost 0 bases to trimming and J lost 3 bases; unmatched junction nucleotides: 4. The V gene's germline CDR1 is SGHRS and CDR2 YFSETQ. This CDR3 has 16 residues. The full variable domain, rest sourced from reference TRBV5-1 and TRBJ2-7, is KAGVTQTPRYLIKTRGQQVTLSCSPISGHRSVSWYQQTPGQGLQFLFEYFSETQRNKGNFPGRFSGRQFSNSRSEMNVSTLELGDSALYLCASSLVVTSGGYEQYFGPGTRLTVT.